This entry is about one T cell receptor (beta chain). Its antigen is undetermined. After extraction with the RNeasy kit, roughly 0.45 to 1 ug of the RNA was reverse transcribed using random hexamers. TCR beta CDR3 was amplified by immunoSEQ multiplex PCR. This amplification extended across 54 Vbeta and 13 Jbeta segments. In TCRdb, the immunoSEQ multiplex PCR reads were re-called with MiXCR into one record per CDR3 protein. The table records around 80,000 distinct CDR3 sequences, about 91% of them present only once. The data were taken from a study of CD8 T cells in Susac syndrome. Bulk CD8+ and CD4+ cells came from magnetic negative isolation; CD8+ TEMRA by FACS. General study points: As the study acknowledged, the number of individuals in its TCR sequencing and HLA analysis was relatively small.

The TCR originated in a human donor with multiple sclerosis. The material sequenced was CD8+ T cells from PBMCs.

The chain's CDR3 is CSAATSHEQFF. The CDR3 DNA reads TGCAGTGCGGCCACGAGCCATGAGCAGTTCTTC. The rearrangement joins TRBV20-1 to TRBJ2-1, with D unclear. The germline CDR1 and CDR2 sequences are DFQATT and SNEGSKA (reference sequence). The germline V and J ends were trimmed by 6 bases and 8 bases, with 11 bases remaining between them. This CDR3 spans 11 amino acids.